A selection of T cell receptor beta chains follows, all from one sample in a study of T cell responses to AZD1222 COVID-19 vaccine. Clones were sequenced by immunoSEQ multiplex PCR, and TCRdb holds only the in-frame ones, with some missing. The sample has 200,000 or so clones, 75% to 90% seen once; the top ten hold 2.5% to 3%. The sequencing here drew on peripheral blood, taken on day 0 of MenACWY control vaccination. All receptors come from an adult in good health. Both conserved end residues are part of each CDR3. The order of the fields is V gene, J gene, D gene, clone size, CDR3 DNA, CDR3 protein. A D gene is named only where the DNA matches it firmly. Clone sizes are given selectively: once, few, many, or a class where the clone is expanded.

TRBV5-6	TRBJ1-2	NA	NA	TGTGCCAGCAGCGAAGGCGCGCTTGATCCTGGCTACACCTTC	CASSEGALDPGYTF
TRBV19	TRBJ2-1	TRBD2	NA	TGTGCCAGTAGTATGGGGACTAGCGGGAGCCATGAGCAGTTCTTC	CASSMGTSGSHEQFF
TRBV11-2	TRBJ1-4	TRBD1	NA	TGTGCCAGCAGCTTCCAGACAGGGAATGAAAAACTGTTTTTT	CASSFQTGNEKLFF
TRBV7-8	TRBJ2-7	TRBD1	once	TGTGCCAGCAGCCAGTCCCGGGACAGGTCCTACGAGCAGTACTTC	CASSQSRDRSYEQYF
TRBV5-1	TRBJ1-4	TRBD1	NA	TGCGCCAGCAGCTTGCAGGGGGCCTCTAATGAAAAACTGTTTTTT	CASSLQGASNEKLFF
TRBV9	TRBJ2-1	NA	NA	TGTGCCAGCAGCGTAGCTGGCGATGAGCAGTTCTTC	CASSVAGDEQFF
TRBV6-5	TRBJ2-7	NA	NA	TGTGCCAGCAGCCCCAGGGAAGTGCAGCAGTACTTC	CASSPREVQQYF
TRBV21-1	TRBJ2-1	NA	NA	TGTGCCAGCAGCAAAGCGCTAGCTGCGGGAGGGCCACACAATGAGCAGTTCTTC	CASSKALAAGGPHNEQFF
TRBV7-3	TRBJ1-5	NA	NA	TGTGCCAGCAGCCCATGGGGTTATAGCAATCAGCCCCAGCATTTT	CASSPWGYSNQPQHF
TRBV5-1	TRBJ2-4	TRBD1	NA	TGCGCCAGCAGCTTGGGGACAGGGCGAGCCAAAAACATTCAGTACTTC	CASSLGTGRAKNIQYF
TRBV12-5	TRBJ1-1	NA	NA	TGTGCTAGTGGGATTGGAGACACTGAAGCTTTCTTT	CASGIGDTEAFF
TRBV5-8	TRBJ1-1	NA	NA	TGTGCCAGCAGCTTGTTCAGAGGTAAAACACTAAAGGCTTTCTTT	CASSLFRGKTLKAFF
TRBV20-1	TRBJ2-3	NA	NA	TGCAGTGTTGGGTTTGCAGATACGCAGTATTTT	CSVGFADTQYF
TRBV4-1	TRBJ1-2	NA	few	TGCGCCAGCAGCCCCTCGGCAGCCGCCTATGGCTACACCTTC	CASSPSAAAYGYTF
TRBV19	TRBJ2-2	TRBD1	once	TGTGCCAGTAAAGTACAGGGGGCACCCGGGGAGCTGTTTTTT	CASKVQGAPGELFF
TRBV7-2	TRBJ2-7	NA	NA	TGTGCCAGCAGCTTAGACGGGGGCTACGAGCAGTACTTC	CASSLDGGYEQYF
TRBV28	TRBJ1-4	NA	NA	TGTGCCAGCAGGAGGGGAGTGGAAAAACTGTTTTTT	CASRRGVEKLFF
TRBV5-1	TRBJ2-1	TRBD2	once	TGCGCCAGCAGCCCGGAGGGACTAGCTCGGTCCAATGAGCAGTTCTTC	CASSPEGLARSNEQFF
TRBV5-8	TRBJ2-3	NA	NA	TGTGCCAGCAGCAGATCTACGGCCAGCACAGATACGCAGTATTTT	CASSRSTASTDTQYF
TRBV3-1/TRBV3-2	TRBJ2-4	TRBD1	NA	TGTGCCAGCAGCCTCGGGACAGGGGGAAACATTCAGTACTTC	CASSLGTGGNIQYF
TRBV3-1/TRBV3-2	TRBJ2-1	TRBD2	NA	TGTGCCAGCAGCCCAGCGGGGGGGGCCTACAATGAGCAGTTCTTC	CASSPAGGAYNEQFF
TRBV18	TRBJ2-1	TRBD1	NA	TGTGCCAGCTCCCCTACAGGGGGCGCTGGCAATGAGCAGTTCTTC	CASSPTGGAGNEQFF
TRBV5-1	TRBJ2-7	TRBD1	NA	TGCGCCAGCAGCTCCGGACAGGGCGTGCCCGAGCAGTACTTC	CASSSGQGVPEQYF
TRBV28	TRBJ2-5	TRBD1	NA	TGTGCCAGCAGTTTACCAACCGGGACAGGGGGCCAAGAGACCCAGTACTTC	CASSLPTGTGGQETQYF
TRBV6-5	TRBJ2-4	NA	few	TGTGCCAGCAGTTACGCTAGCGCCAAAAACATTCAGTACTTC	CASSYASAKNIQYF
TRBV5-4	TRBJ2-1	TRBD2	few	TGTGCCAGCAGCTCTCTAGCGGGGGGGCATGAGCAGTTCTTC	CASSSLAGGHEQFF
TRBV5-1	TRBJ2-1	NA	NA	TGCGCCAGCAGCTTGGGACTAGGCTTGTTCAATGAGCAGTTCTTC	CASSLGLGLFNEQFF